Presented here are 14 T cell receptor beta chains from one specimen sequenced in a study of Ad26.COV2.S vaccination and SARS-CoV-2 variants. Specified treatment: over 15 received Ad26.COV2.S at low or high dose, single or two shots; 5 received placebo; per-sample allocation not given. The study sampled participants on day 63 after the first vaccine or placebo injection. Only in-frame clones appear in the TCRdb table, and some are missing; sequencing was by immunoSEQ multiplex PCR. The repertoire holds around 250,000 clones, with 70% to 90% as singletons. The specimen comprised peripheral blood, sampled in a trial of Ad26.COV2.S vaccine versus placebo. These receptors all come from a person between 18 and 59 years old who received the Ad26.COV2.S COVID-19 vaccine or a placebo.

The chain uses TRBV2 and TRBJ2-3; 12 nucleotides agree with TRBD2. The germline V gene encodes CDR1 SNHLY and CDR2 FYNNEI. CDR3 length: 15 residues. The junction had 4 bases not matched to a gene; V was cut back by 6 bases and J by 3 bases. In nucleotides, the CDR3 is TGTGCCAGCAGAGCCGGGACTAGCGGGACAGATACGCAGTATTTT. Residues: CASRAGTSGTDTQYF.

The chain is built from TRBV4-1 and TRBJ1-3, with D uncertain. V shed 1 base and J shed 4 bases, with 5 bases lying between them. Germline V lookup: CDR1 MGHRA, CDR2 YSYEKL. This CDR3 comprises 13 residues. The CDR3 protein is CASSQARGNTIYF. CDR3 nucleotides: TGCGCCAGCAGCCAAGCCCGAGGAAACACCATATATTTT.

The chain links TRBV10-3 to TRBJ1-2, with 12 nucleotides matching TRBD1. The CDR3 has 18 residues. The germline CDR1 and CDR2 sequences are ENHRY and SYGVKD. V lost 3 bases, J lost 7 bases, and 15 bases stayed unmatched. CDR3 in amino acids: CAISDIIIGTGGRGGYTF. The CDR3 nucleotides read TGTGCCATCAGTGACATCATAATTGGGACAGGGGGCCGGGGTGGCTACACCTTC.

This chain links TRBV6-2 or TRBV6-3 with TRBJ2-7; D unclear. V lost 6 bases to trimming and J lost 2 bases, with 11 bases between them. Germline lookup yields CDR1 MNHEY and CDR2 SVGEGT. The length of the CDR3 is 13 residues. This CDR3 reads CASSQSTTYEQYV. Written as DNA, the CDR3 is TGTGCCAGCAGCCAGTCGACCACCTACGAGCAGTACGTC.

The chain employs TRBV6-1 and TRBJ1-2; no firm D call. The V end lost 1 base, the J end lost 5 bases, and 11 bases lay between the germline ends. Germline CDR1 is MNHNS and CDR2 is SASEGT. This CDR3 has 14 amino acids. In nucleotides, the CDR3 is TGTGCCAGCAGTGAAGATCTCCAGGCTTATGGCTACACCTTC. Amino acid sequence: CASSEDLQAYGYTF.

The chain combines TRBV11-2 with TRBJ2-6, with D uncertain. The V end lost 3 bases, the J end lost 0 bases, and 9 bases lay between the germline ends. Germline V gene lookup returns CDR1 SGHAT and CDR2 FQNNGV. The CDR3 runs to 16 residues. The chain's CDR3 is CASSFSFVSGANVLTF. The CDR3 coding sequence is TGTGCCAGCAGCTTTAGTTTCGTCTCTGGGGCCAACGTCCTGACTTTC.

This chain joins TRBV4-1 and TRBJ2-1; a weak D match, TRBD1 (6 bases). This CDR3 region has 13 residues. Germline V gene sequence: CDR1 MGHRA, CDR2 YSYEKL. V was clipped by 5 bases and J by 2 bases, with 7 bases between them. This chain's CDR3 is CASSWDTYNEQFF. DNA of the CDR3: TGCGCCAGCAGCTGGGACACCTACAATGAGCAGTTCTTC.

This sequence joins TRBV7-9 and TRBJ1-4, with D hard to call. Trimming shortened V by 5 bases and J by 5 bases, and 9 bases separated the two germline ends. This CDR3 spans 13 amino acids. CDR1 is SEHNR, CDR2 FQNEAQ, per germline (reference sequence). In nucleotides, the CDR3 is TGTGCCAGCAGCCCCCGGGTAAATGAAAAACTGTTTTTT. It specifies CASSPRVNEKLFF.

This chain links TRBV11-2 with TRBJ2-3; D uncertain. The CDR3 is 11 amino acids. The V end lost 5 bases, the J end lost 10 bases, and 10 bases lay between the germline ends. Germline V CDR1 and CDR2: SGHAT, FQNNGV. The CDR3 DNA is TGTGCCAGCAGCCTTTTGTCGCCGCAGTATTTT. The encoded protein is CASSLLSPQYF.

V is TRBV18 and J is TRBJ1-1; the D gene is possibly TRBD1 (5 bases). The CDR3 is made up of 14 amino acids. V was cut by 0 bases and J by 5 bases, with 10 bases left in between. Germline CDR1 and CDR2: KGHSH and LQKENI. The CDR3 sequence is CASSPPGERTEAFF. The DNA for the CDR3 is TGTGCCAGCTCACCACCAGGGGAGAGGACTGAAGCTTTCTTT.

The rearrangement uses TRBV30 and TRBJ2-7, with D unclear. Trimming left V 4 bases short and J 2 bases short, with 15 bases between. Germline-derived CDR1 and CDR2 are GTSNPN and SVGIG (reference sequence). The CDR3 is made up of 14 amino acids. The CDR3 spells CAWTAAPSAYEQYF. The CDR3 DNA reads as TGTGCCTGGACCGCGGCCCCCAGTGCCTACGAGCAGTACTTC.

The chain combines TRBV12-3 or TRBV12-4 with TRBJ2-7; no clear D gene. The germline V and J ends were trimmed by 6 bases and 0 bases, with 6 bases remaining between them. CDR3 length equals 12 residues. The CDR3 DNA sequence: TGTGCCAGCAGCCAGAGCTCCTACGAGCAGTACTTC. As protein: CASSQSSYEQYF.

This clone has only one observation. V is TRBV9 and J is TRBJ1-3; D not resolved. This CDR3 has 15 residues. V lost 2 bases, J lost 1 base, and 10 bases lay in between. Germline-derived CDR1 and CDR2 are SGDLS and YYNGEE. Here the CDR3 reads CASSVSPGSGNTIYF. The CDR3 DNA is TGTGCCAGCAGCGTTTCCCCCGGGTCTGGAAACACCATATATTTT.

This clone has just one count. The chain has TRBV19 and TRBJ1-1, with TRBD1 matching over 8 bases. The CDR3 length is 17 residues. J was trimmed by 1 base and V by 7 bases; bases with no gene match: 14. The germline V gene encodes CDR1 LNHDA and CDR2 SQIVND (reference sequence). The chain's CDR3 is CASKVHRGRGPNTEAFF. CDR3 nucleotides: TGTGCCAGTAAAGTCCACCGAGGCAGGGGGCCGAACACTGAAGCTTTCTTT.